The source of this TCR beta chain is a study of T cell responses to AZD1222 COVID-19 vaccine. The study's findings and limits: Seropositive AZD1222 recipients at baseline numbered only 6 or 7. Within unmutated variant regions lay the reported targets of nearly half of spike-specific TCRs. Once two AZD1222 doses were given, Spike-specific TCR breadth and depth went up. Repertoires were collected only later (after the peak T cell response had occurred).

The germline V gene encodes CDR1 KGHSH and CDR2 LQKENI. This CDR3 has 14 residues. V trimming: 4 bases; J trimming: 4 bases; junction bases outside the gene matches: 1. Points on this clone: Its matching antigen is unknown.

The data were produced by immunoSEQ multiplex PCR, yet TCRdb's version contains in-frame clones alone and is incomplete. The sample holds roughly 140,000 clones, under 95% seen once. The chain links TRBV18 to TRBJ2-5; 12 bases map to TRBD2. The material sequenced was peripheral blood, taken on day 0 of MenACWY control vaccination. The sequence came from an adult in good health. The CDR3 DNA sequence: TGTGCCAGCTCACAGGGACTAGCGGGAGAGACCCAGTACTTC. Protein product: CASSQGLAGETQYF.